Given below is one T cell receptor beta chain in context. What it binds is unknown. TCRdb's copy holds only in-frame clones and misses some; the assay was immunoSEQ multiplex PCR. The sample lists several thousand clones, under 85% seen once, with roughly 4.5% in the top ten. This sample was taken from a study of stem cell transplantation in POMP-related autoinflammatory disease. Looking at the study overall: Impaired MHC class I-dependent CD8+ differentiation was hypothesized from defective thymoproteasomes. Findings and caveats of the study: Fewer unique TRB V-J gene pairings were identified in patients with PRAID. A trend toward lower repertoire diversity and greater clonality appeared in every analyzed T-cell subset of PRAID patients.

The sequencing input was a CXCR5-defined cell subset from PBMCs. This sequence originates from a human donor in good health.

CDR3 loop: CASSPAGTSSTDTQYF. In DNA form, the CDR3 reads TGTGCCAGCAGCCCCGCCGGGACTTCTAGCACAGATACGCAGTATTTT. V is TRBV7-9 and J is TRBJ2-3; D might be TRBD2 (6 bases). Germline values: CDR1 SEHNR, CDR2 FQNEAQ (reference sequence). CDR3 length equals 16 residues. V was shortened by 5 bases and J by 0 bases, with 15 bases between the two germline ends. Full variable domain (remainder filled in from reference TRBV7-9 and TRBJ2-3): DTGVSQNPRHKITKRGQNVTFRCDPISEHNRLYWYRQTLGQGPEFLTYFQNEAQLEKSRLLSDRFSAERPKGSFSTLEIQRTEQGDSAMYLCASSPAGTSSTDTQYFGPGTRLTVL.